This TCR beta chain was captured by sequencing in a study of a mutant IDH1 vaccine in newly diagnosed glioma. The overall study: Vaccines began 4-6 weeks after radiotherapy alone, or with temozolomide cycles.

Data came from immunoSEQ multiplex PCR; TCRdb stores just in-frame clones and leaves some out. The sample has 50,000 to 70,000 clones; 86% are singletons. For this clone: The antigen is not known.

The CDR3 is 14 residues long. Trimming removed 4 bases from V and 4 bases from J, with 14 bases in between. Germline V gene sequence: CDR1 SGHRS, CDR2 YFSETQ. Indicated time point: week 35, safety follow-up. Vaccination used 300 ug of mutant IDH1 20-mer peptide per dose, with topical imiquimod. Sequenced here: PBMCs, sampled from a glioma patient whose treatment included an IDH1 peptide vaccine. This sequence joins TRBV5-1 and TRBJ2-5; D remains ambiguous. The receptor was derived from a man in his forties with glioma. Here the CDR3 DNA reads TGCGCCAGCAGCCCACGTCGAACCACAGAGACCCAGTACTTC. Amino acids: CASSPRRTTETQYF. The entire variable domain, with the rest obtained from reference TRBV5-1 and TRBJ2-5, is as follows: KAGVTQTPRYLIKTRGQQVTLSCSPISGHRSVSWYQQTPGQGLQFLFEYFSETQRNKGNFPGRFSGRQFSNSRSEMNVSTLELGDSALYLCASSPRRTTETQYFGPGTRLLVL.